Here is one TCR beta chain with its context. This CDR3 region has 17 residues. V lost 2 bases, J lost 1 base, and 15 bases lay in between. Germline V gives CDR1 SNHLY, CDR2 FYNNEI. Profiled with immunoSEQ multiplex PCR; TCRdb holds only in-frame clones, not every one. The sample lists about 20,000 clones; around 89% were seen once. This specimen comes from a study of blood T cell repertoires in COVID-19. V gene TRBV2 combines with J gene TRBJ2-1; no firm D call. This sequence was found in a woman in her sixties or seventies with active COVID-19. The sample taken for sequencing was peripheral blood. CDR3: CASSELPPSQSYNEQFF. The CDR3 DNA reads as TGTGCCAGCAGTGAACTCCCCCCTTCCCAGTCCTACAATGAGCAGTTCTTC.